This is a list of T cell receptor beta chains from one sample in a study of blood T cell repertoires in COVID-19. Produced via immunoSEQ multiplex PCR; TCRdb's table is partial and in-frame only. This sample carries more than 70,000 clones, approximately 89% of them seen once, and the ten largest clones take under 6.5%. The sample taken for sequencing was peripheral blood. The receptors come from a man aged 50-60 years with active COVID-19. Each CDR3 is given with its conserved first and last residue. Each record gives: D gene, J gene, clone size, V gene, CDR3 protein, CDR3 DNA. The D gene is left open where the match is weak. The size entry is marked missing in some rows and otherwise reads once, few, many or a size class.

>TRBD1|TRBJ2-1|NA|TRBV5-4
CASSPRDRGYNEQFF
TGTGCCAGCAGCCCGCGGGACAGGGGGTACAATGAGCAGTTCTTC
>TRBD1|TRBJ1-4|NA|TRBV6-5
CASRKGQQYEKLFF
TGTGCCAGCAGAAAGGGACAGCAATATGAAAAACTGTTTTTT
>NA|TRBJ1-1|once|TRBV12-3/TRBV12-4
CASSFREEAFF
TGTGCCAGCAGTTTTAGGGAGGAAGCTTTCTTT
>TRBD2|TRBJ2-4|once|TRBV5-4
CASSPPGLAENIQYF
TGTGCCAGCAGCCCGCCGGGACTAGCCGAAAACATTCAGTACTTC
>TRBD1|TRBJ1-1|NA|TRBV5-8
CASSLMRGATGEDEAFF
TGTGCCAGCAGCTTGATGCGGGGCGCGACAGGGGAGGATGAAGCTTTCTTT
>NA|TRBJ2-5|NA|TRBV7-9
CASSYQGIQETQYF
TGTGCCAGCAGCTACCAGGGGATCCAAGAGACCCAGTACTTC
>TRBD2|TRBJ2-2|NA|TRBV5-6
CASSPGTSGRDGELFF
TGTGCCAGCAGCCCTGGGACTAGCGGACGGGACGGGGAGCTGTTTTTT
>NA|TRBJ1-1|few|TRBV7-9
CASRPPFRSGTEAFF
TGTGCCAGCAGGCCTCCGTTCCGGAGCGGCACTGAAGCTTTCTTT
>NA|TRBJ1-1|NA|TRBV12-3/TRBV12-4
CASTLMEAAEAFF
TGTGCCAGCACCTTAATGGAGGCAGCTGAAGCTTTCTTT
>NA|TRBJ2-2|NA|TRBV28
CASTSSGRDRTNTGELFF
TGTGCCAGCACGTCTTCGGGGAGAGACAGGACGAACACCGGGGAGCTGTTTTTT
>TRBD1|TRBJ2-6|NA|TRBV5-4
CASSGAGTGGIKSGANVLTF
TGTGCCAGCAGCGGGGCGGGTACAGGGGGCATCAAATCTGGGGCCAACGTCCTGACTTTC
>NA|TRBJ1-2|few|TRBV28
CASSEEGWDYGYTF
TGTGCCAGCAGTGAGGAGGGCTGGGACTATGGCTACACCTTC
>TRBD1|TRBJ2-7|NA|TRBV14
CASSLRQGLQQYF
TGTGCCAGCAGCCTGAGACAGGGGCTTCAGCAGTACTTC
>TRBD1|TRBJ1-5|NA|TRBV28
CASRTRQGINQPQHF
TGTGCCAGCAGGACTAGACAGGGAATCAATCAGCCCCAGCATTTT
>TRBD2|TRBJ2-5|NA|TRBV3-1/TRBV3-2
CALKRGRETQYF
TGTGCCCTCAAGCGGGGGCGAGAGACCCAGTACTTC
>NA|TRBJ1-5|NA|TRBV3-1/TRBV3-2
CASSLTGQPQHF
TGTGCCAGCAGCCTAACGGGACAGCCCCAGCATTTT
>NA|TRBJ1-2|NA|TRBV28
CASSLGPPSPWGGYTF
TGTGCCAGCAGTTTAGGCCCCCCTAGTCCCTGGGGCGGCTACACCTTC
>TRBD2|TRBJ2-7|NA|TRBV9
CASSVGLGGSGGEQYF
TGTGCCAGCAGCGTAGGGCTAGGTGGGAGCGGGGGCGAGCAGTACTTC
>TRBD1|TRBJ2-5|NA|TRBV7-2
CASSPRTGGSFGETQYF
TGTGCCAGCAGCCCTAGGACAGGGGGCAGTTTCGGGGAGACCCAGTACTTC
>NA|TRBJ2-1|NA|TRBV11-2
CASSFTGPVIGEQFF
TGTGCCAGCAGCTTCACAGGGCCCGTTATTGGTGAGCAGTTCTTC
>NA|TRBJ1-1|few|TRBV28
CAIRLNTEAFF
TGTGCCATCCGGTTGAACACTGAAGCTTTCTTT
>NA|TRBJ2-1|NA|TRBV6-5
CASSYSEELYNEQFF
TGTGCCAGCAGTTACTCGGAGGAGTTATACAATGAGCAGTTCTTC
>TRBD1|TRBJ2-1|NA|TRBV7-2
CASSLEGQGPIYNEQFF
TGTGCCAGCAGCTTAGAAGGACAGGGTCCGATTTACAATGAGCAGTTCTTC
>NA|TRBJ1-5|NA|TRBV19
CASSMGRDQPQHF
TGTGCCAGTAGTATGGGTCGGGATCAGCCCCAGCATTTT
>TRBD2|TRBJ2-5|few|TRBV6-4
CASSEGSGSGETQYF
TGTGCCAGCAGTGAAGGAAGCGGGAGCGGGGAGACCCAGTACTTC
>NA|TRBJ2-2|NA|TRBV5-6
CASSLVQGRGELFF
TGTGCCAGCAGCTTGGTGCAGGGAAGAGGGGAGCTGTTTTTT
>TRBD2|TRBJ2-3|NA|TRBV15
CATSRRLAGGRGTDTQYF
TGTGCCACCAGCAGGCGGCTAGCGGGGGGGCGGGGCACAGATACGCAGTATTTT
>TRBD2|TRBJ2-3|NA|TRBV9
CASSERTSGGPPDTQYF
TGTGCCAGCAGCGAACGGACTAGCGGGGGCCCGCCAGATACGCAGTATTTT
>TRBD1|TRBJ2-3|NA|TRBV7-8
CASSARRDRELTDTQYF
TGTGCCAGCAGCGCGCGCCGGGACAGGGAGCTAACAGATACGCAGTATTTT
>TRBD1|TRBJ1-1|NA|TRBV6-2/TRBV6-3
CASSYTGGAGYTEAFF
TGTGCCAGCAGTTACACAGGGGGCGCTGGGTACACTGAAGCTTTCTTT
>TRBD2|TRBJ2-1|NA|TRBV7-6
CASSPRAGGQYNEQFF
TGTGCCAGCAGCCCTCGAGCGGGGGGGCAGTACAATGAGCAGTTCTTC
>NA|TRBJ1-3|many|TRBV7-3
CASSPSQLPISGNTIYF
TGTGCCAGCAGCCCATCCCAACTTCCGATCTCTGGAAACACCATATATTTT
>NA|TRBJ1-1|NA|TRBV23-1
CASYLCRVVNTEAFF
TGCGCCAGCTACCTATGCCGGGTAGTGAACACTGAAGCTTTCTTT
>NA|TRBJ1-2|NA|TRBV7-2
CASSLRTVNYGYTF
TGTGCCAGCAGCTTGCGGACAGTAAACTATGGCTACACCTTC
>NA|TRBJ2-6|NA|TRBV5-1
CASSGGYRGGHLSSGANVLTF
TGCGCCAGCAGCGGTGGGTACAGGGGGGGCCACCTCAGCTCTGGGGCCAACGTCCTGACTTTC
>TRBD1|TRBJ1-1|NA|TRBV2
CASNPGGSGNTEAFF
TGTGCCAGCAATCCAGGGGGCTCAGGAAACACTGAAGCTTTCTTT
>TRBD1|TRBJ1-2|NA|TRBV11-2
CASSTPQTGENYGYTF
TGTGCCAGCAGCACACCACAGACAGGGGAGAACTATGGCTACACCTTC
>NA|TRBJ1-1|NA|TRBV27
CASRSGAGRLSEAFF
TGTGCCAGCAGGAGTGGGGCAGGGAGGTTGTCGGAAGCTTTCTTT
>TRBD1|TRBJ1-1|NA|TRBV28
CASRGTGISFF
TGTGCCAGCAGAGGGACAGGGATTAGTTTCTTT
>NA|TRBJ2-2|NA|TRBV5-5
CASISRSGLNTGELFF
TGTGCCAGCATCTCTAGGTCCGGCCTGAACACCGGGGAGCTGTTTTTT
>TRBD1|TRBJ2-7|NA|TRBV2
CASSGQGYEQYF
TGTGCCAGTTCGGGACAGGGCTACGAGCAGTACTTC